A single sample is the source of the 8 T cell receptor beta chains below, sequenced in a study of blood T cells in healthy people across ages. Then a second PCR, running roughly 7 to 11 cycles, was carried out with a sample-barcoded 5' primer and a J-beta primer mix. TCRdb reprocessed the 5' RACE reads with MiXCR, giving one entry per CDR3 protein. The sample records just under 900,000 distinct CDR3 sequences, less than 35% being singletons. Sequenced sample: blood. The receptors were gathered from a woman aged 80 or older in good health.

This clonotype was observed many times. This chain links TRBV5-1 with TRBJ2-1, with TRBD2 matching over 13 bases. The CDR3 totals 16 residues. The ends lost 4 bases at V and 3 bases at J; junction bases unmatched: 4. Germline CDR1 is SGHRS and CDR2 is YFSETQ. The CDR3 DNA reads as TGCGCCAGCAGCCCTGGGACTAGCGGGGTCTACAATGAGCAGTTCTTC. This codes for CASSPGTSGVYNEQFF.

In its sample, this clonotype was seen many times. The chain employs TRBV20-1 and TRBJ2-3; 8 nucleotides align to TRBD1. Germline V CDR1 and CDR2: DFQATT, SNEGSKA (reference sequence). The CDR3 covers 14 residues. The junction had 5 bases not matched to a gene; V was cut back by 4 bases and J by 2 bases. The CDR3 protein is CSATGTGDTDTQYF. The CDR3 nucleotides read TGCAGTGCTACCGGGACAGGAGACACAGATACGCAGTATTTT.

A word on this clonotype: One junction end does not reproduce the germline sequence, and a read error may be involved. The chain links TRBV24-1 to TRBJ2-5; 14 nucleotides align to TRBD2. Germline lookup yields CDR1 KGHDR and CDR2 SFDVKD. CDR3 size: 18 residues. CDR3 sequence reads: CATSDSIGLAGGIETLYF. The CDR3 DNA reads TGTGCCACCAGTGATTCCATAGGACTAGCGGGGGGTATCGAGACCCTGTACTTC.

This clonotype was detected only a few times. The junction departs from germline at one end; a sequencing error may be responsible. The chain uses TRBV7-9 and TRBJ2-3; 9 nucleotides match TRBD2. From germline, CDR1 is SEHNR and CDR2 FQNEAQ (reference sequence). The CDR3 runs to 14 residues. The CDR3 coding sequence is TGTGCCAGCAGCCCGGGACTAGCCTCAGATACGCGGTATTTT. Its protein is CASSPGLASDTRYF.

This clonotype has a count of ten or more. The chain couples TRBV20-1 to TRBJ2-5; no firm D call. This CDR3 is built from 12 residues. The V end lost 0 bases, the J end lost 6 bases, and 8 bases lay between the germline ends. The germline gives CDR1 DFQATT, CDR2 SNEGSKA (reference sequence). The CDR3 DNA reads as TGCAGTGCTAGAGAGGGCATCAAGACCCAGTACTTC. Its protein product is CSAREGIKTQYF.

The chain recombines TRBV6-5 with TRBJ1-2; D possibly corresponds to TRBD1 (5 bases). Trimming removed 7 bases from V and 6 bases from J, with 21 bases in between. The CDR3 contains 15 residues. CDR1 is MNHEY and CDR2 is SVGAGI in the germline V gene. CDR3 nucleotides: TGTGCCAGCAACGCTCGGACCCGAGGGGTGGATGGCTACACCTTC. Translation gives CASNARTRGVDGYTF.

The chain is built from TRBV30 and TRBJ1-2; TRBD1 might be the D (6 bases). Germline CDR1 is GTSNPN and CDR2 is SVGIG (reference sequence). V was clipped by 8 bases and J by 7 bases, with 17 bases between them. CDR3 size: 12 residues. CDR3 sequence: CARGGGTVGYTF. In DNA form, the CDR3 reads TGTGCCCGGGGAGGGGGAACGGTTGGCTACACCTTC. Full variable domain (missing parts from reference TRBV30 and TRBJ1-2): SQTIHQWPATLVQPVGSPLSLECTVEGTSNPNLYWYRQAAGRGLQLLFYSVGIGQISSEVPQNLSASRPQDRQFILSSKKLLLSDSGFYLCARGGGTVGYTFGSGTRLTVV.

The V call is TRBV3-1, the J call TRBJ1-1, with D perhaps TRBD1 (5 bases). The CDR3 totals 16 residues. Germline V lookup: CDR1 LGHDT, CDR2 YNNKEL (reference sequence). Trimming cost V 4 bases and J 2 bases, with 17 bases left between them. The CDR3 region has the DNA TGTGCCAGCAGCCTTACAGGCCTGGCCCTAAACACTGAAGCTTTCTTT. Protein sequence: CASSLTGLALNTEAFF.